The next 21 T cell receptor beta chains were all read from a single sample in a study of T cell repertoires in cytomegalovirus infection. MiXCR was run by TCRdb on the reads, yielding one entry per CDR3 protein. The data hold approximately 910,000 distinct CDR3 sequences, with 25% to 40% observed a single time. No antigens are known for them. This specimen consisted of cultured CD8+ T cells from PBMCs, obtained from culture after CMV antigen stimulation. The origin of the receptors is a human donor in good health (CMV status not recorded). Some clones in this sample may be carry-over from other donors' samples.

V usage is TRBV4-1 and J usage is TRBJ2-3; 7 positions match TRBD2. With V trimmed by 3 bases and J by 0 bases, 6 bases remained unmatched. The CDR3 runs to 16 residues. CDR1 is MGHRA, CDR2 YSYEKL, per germline. The CDR3 nucleotides are TGCGCCAGCAGCCATATGGGGGGGGGAAGCACAGATACGCAGTATTTT. Protein: CASSHMGGGSTDTQYF.

In the case of this clonotype: A much larger clone is a single base away; this may be a read error. V gene TRBV12-3 or TRBV12-4 combines with J gene TRBJ1-2, with 9 bases lining up with TRBD1. The CDR3 covers 16 residues. The CDR3 nucleotides are TGTGCCAACAGTCCGGGACAGGGAGGTGTCAGCTATGGCTACACCTTC. This encodes CANSPGQGGVSYGYTF.

There are a few counts of this clonotype. The chain couples TRBV12-3 or TRBV12-4 to TRBJ2-2; no clear D. CDR3 length: 15 residues. With 4 bases removed from V and 6 bases from J, the gap between germline ends came to 15 bases. As DNA, the CDR3 is TGTGCCAGCAGTTCCCCCTCAATGGCCCCCGGGGAGCTGTTTTTT. Translation gives CASSSPSMAPGELFF.

There are many counts of this clonotype. DNA of the CDR3: TGTGCCAGCAGTGAGGGACTTCAGGGCGAGCAGTACGTC. It specifies CASSEGLQGEQYV. The gene calls are TRBV7-8 and TRBJ2-7; D perhaps matches TRBD2 (6 bases). The CDR3 length is 13 residues. V lost 6 bases, J lost 6 bases, and 15 bases lay in between. CDR1 SGHVS and CDR2 FQNEAQ come from the germline V gene.

This clonotype was detected only a few times. The chain links TRBV7-8 to TRBJ1-1; 10 bases are shared with TRBD1. The CDR3 runs to 14 residues. Germline lookup yields CDR1 SGHVS and CDR2 FQNEAQ. The ends lost 3 bases at V and 4 bases at J; junction bases unmatched: 2. In DNA, the CDR3 is TGTGCCAGCAGCTTGGACAGGGGGGTCACTGAAGCTTTCTTT. Its protein is CASSLDRGVTEAFF. Filled out from reference TRBV7-8 and TRBJ1-1, the complete variable domain reads GAGVSQSPRYKVAKRGQDVALRCDPISGHVSLFWYQQALGQGPEFLTYFQNEAQLDKSGLPSDRFFAERPEGSVSTLKIQRTQQEDSAVYLCASSLDRGVTEAFFGQGTRLTVV.

This clonotype was detected only a few times. V gene TRBV4-1 combines with J gene TRBJ2-3; TRBD1 matches at 9 bases. This CDR3 contains 20 residues. With 0 bases clipped from V and 2 bases from J, the junction kept 15 bases outside the gene matches. CDR1 is MGHRA, CDR2 YSYEKL, per germline. The chain's CDR3 is CASSQDPLLPGQGITDTQYF. The DNA for the CDR3 is TGCGCCAGCAGCCAAGATCCCCTATTACCGGGACAGGGCATCACAGATACGCAGTATTTT.

The J gene is TRBJ1-5, the V gene TRBV14, with D uncertain. The CDR3 runs 17 residues. CDR1 SGHDN and CDR2 FVKESK come from the germline V gene. Between the trimmed V and J ends, which lost 0 bases and 5 bases, there was a span of 17 bases. CDR3 DNA sequence: TGTGCCAGCAGCCAAGATCTAGAGGGATCGATGCATCAGCCCCAGCATTTT. Amino acids: CASSQDLEGSMHQPQHF.

CDR3 nucleotide sequence: TGTGCCAGCAGCTTATCCCGGAACAGGGAAGGCCTAAGGGTCTATGGCTACACCTTC. It codes for CASSLSRNREGLRVYGYTF. The chain links TRBV7-2 to TRBJ1-2, with D possibly being TRBD1 (6 bases). Germline V CDR1 and CDR2: SGHTA, FQGNSA. There are 19 residues in the CDR3. The V end was cut by 2 bases, the J end by 4 bases, with 26 bases between. The entire variable domain, with the rest obtained from reference TRBV7-2 and TRBJ1-2, is as follows: GAGVSQSPSNKVTEKGKDVELRCDPISGHTALYWYRQSLGQGLEFLIYFQGNSAPDKSGLPSDRFSAERTGGSVSTLTIQRTQQEDSAVYLCASSLSRNREGLRVYGYTFGSGTRLTVV.

This clonotype was observed a handful of times. The rearrangement links TRBV6-1 to TRBJ2-1; D call uncertain. Germline V gene sequence: CDR1 MNHNS, CDR2 SASEGT. Trimming took 10 bases from V and 1 from J, leaving 11 bases between them. This CDR3 comprises 13 residues. CDR3 nucleotide sequence: TGTGCCACCGAATGGTTGTCCTACAATGAGCAGTTCTTC. Translating it yields CATEWLSYNEQFF.

Comment on this clonotype: At one end, the junction sequence differs from germline, possibly due to a read error. This chain links TRBV19 with TRBJ1-2; D remains unclear. CDR1 and CDR2 from the germline V gene are LNHDA and SQIVND (reference sequence). This CDR3 region has 13 residues. The CDR3 loop is CASRIGANYGYTF. Here the CDR3 DNA reads TGTGCCAGTCGTATAGGAGCTAACTATGGCTACACCTTC.

Comment on this clonotype: Germline and junction disagree at one end, which may indicate a read error. The chain carries TRBV4-1 and TRBJ2-7, with 10 positions matching TRBD2. Per the germline V gene, CDR1 is MGHRA and CDR2 is YSYEKL. This CDR3 has 15 amino acids. The CDR3 nucleotides read TGTGCCAGCAGCCAAGACGCTAGCGGGGGATACGAGCAGTACTTC. Translated: CASSQDASGGYEQYF.

The rearrangement uses TRBV7-9 and TRBJ2-7; tentatively, D is TRBD1 or TRBD2 (6 bases each). The CDR3 has 14 amino acids. With 5 bases removed from V and 3 bases from J, the gap between germline ends came to 14 bases. CDR1 and CDR2 from the germline V gene are SEHNR and FQNEAQ (reference sequence). DNA of the CDR3: TGTGCCAGCAGCCTGGTCGGAGGGGGCTACGAGCAGTACGTC. This translates into CASSLVGGGYEQYV.

The CDR3 spells CASSPTGGVYEQYV. CDR3 nucleotide sequence: TGTGCCAGCTCACCCACAGGGGGAGTCTACGAGCAGTACGTC. The chain combines TRBV18 with TRBJ2-7; the match to TRBD1 covers 8 bases. V was clipped by 3 bases and J by 3 bases; unmatched bases: 4. This CDR3 has 14 amino acids. Germline V gene sequence: CDR1 KGHSH, CDR2 LQKENI.

This chain connects TRBV9 to TRBJ1-1; 10 positions agree with TRBD1. In germline, CDR1 is SGDLS, CDR2 YYNGEE. The CDR3 totals 14 residues. J was trimmed by 8 bases and V by 3 bases; bases with no gene match: 7. Here the CDR3 reads CASSEGDRGSEAFF. As DNA, the CDR3 is TGTGCCAGCAGCGAGGGGGACAGGGGTTCCGAAGCTTTCTTT.

This clonotype has just a few counts. A junction boundary mismatches the germline segment, possibly from a read error. This chain links TRBV5-1 with TRBJ2-2; the D gene could be TRBD1 or TRBD2 (5 bases each). Germline V gives CDR1 SGHRS, CDR2 YFSETQ. The CDR3 has 16 residues. The DNA for the CDR3 is TGCGCCAGCAGACCGAACCGGGACCAGAACACCGAGGAGCTGTTTTTT. This sequence encodes CASRPNRDQNTEELFF.

This clonotype was seen ten or more times. The rearrangement joins TRBV7-8 to TRBJ2-1; D is uncertain. This CDR3 region has 14 residues. CDR1 is SGHVS and CDR2 is FQNEAQ in the germline V gene. The V end was cut by 1 base, the J end by 7 bases, with 11 bases between. CDR3 bases: TGTGCCAGCAGCTTAGGTGCAAAAGGGAATGAGCAGTTCTTC. It codes for CASSLGAKGNEQFF.

The V call is TRBV12-3 or TRBV12-4, the J call TRBJ2-3, with 9 positions matching TRBD2. Losses at the gene ends were 2 bases for V and 1 base for J; bases not matched to a gene: 7. The CDR3 totals 17 residues. CDR3 region: CASSLPGTSRRTDTQYF. The DNA of the CDR3 is TGTGCCAGCAGTTTACCTGGGACTAGCCGACGCACAGATACGCAGTATTTT.

This clonotype has a handful of counts. This rearrangement joins TRBV11-2 to TRBJ2-1; tentatively, D is TRBD1 (6 bases). V was pared by 5 bases and J by 8 bases, with 25 bases between. The germline V gene encodes CDR1 SGHAT and CDR2 FQNNGV. This CDR3 comprises 17 residues. CDR3 coding DNA: TGTGCCAGCAGCAATCCCCCGACAGGTCTAAGAATTTATGAGCAGTTCTTC. Translation: CASSNPPTGLRIYEQFF. Full variable domain (outside the CDR3, taken from reference TRBV11-2 and TRBJ2-1): EAGVAQSPRYKIIEKRQSVAFWCNPISGHATLYWYQQILGQGPKLLIQFQNNGVVDDSQLPKDRFSAERLKGVDSTLKIQPAKLEDSAVYLCASSNPPTGLRIYEQFFGPGTRLTVL.

This chain uses TRBV7-9 with TRBJ2-7, with 12 bases that match TRBD2. Trimming removed 5 bases from V and 13 bases from J; junction bases left unmatched: 6. Per germline, CDR1 SEHNR and CDR2 FQNEAQ (reference sequence). This CDR3 has 12 residues. The CDR3 DNA is TGTGCCAGCAGCACAGGACTAGCGGGAACATACTTC. Translation gives CASSTGLAGTYF. The whole variable domain, filled in from reference TRBV7-9 and TRBJ2-7, reads DTGVSQNPRHKITKRGQNVTFRCDPISEHNRLYWYRQTLGQGPEFLTYFQNEAQLEKSRLLSDRFSAERPKGSFSTLEIQRTEQGDSAMYLCASSTGLAGTYFGPGTRLTVT.

The rearrangement links TRBV4-1 to TRBJ2-5, with 9 bases identical to TRBD2. Looked up from germline, CDR1 is MGHRA and CDR2 is YSYEKL. Trimming removed 6 bases from V and 4 bases from J; junction bases left unmatched: 9. This CDR3 has 15 amino acids. The CDR3: CASSFRGSGGETQYF. CDR3 in DNA: TGCGCCAGCAGTTTCCGGGGTAGCGGGGGAGAGACCCAGTACTTC.

This clonotype was detected many times. The chain recombines TRBV7-9 with TRBJ2-7, with a tentative D call TRBD2 (7 bases). Between the trimmed V and J ends, which lost 4 bases and 2 bases, there was a span of 18 bases. Germline V gives CDR1 SEHNR, CDR2 FQNEAQ (reference sequence). The CDR3 is 16 residues long. CDR3 nucleotides: TGTGCCAGCAGCTCCGCGAGGGGGGGGGCGGCCTACGAGCAGTACTTC. This codes for CASSSARGGAAYEQYF.